Listed below are T cell receptor beta chains from one sample, sequenced in a study of T-cell reconstitution after alpha-beta-depleted transplantation in children. TCRdb itself ran the PCR reads through MiXCR, one entry per CDR3 protein. The sample lists 250,000 to 300,000 distinct CDR3 sequences; 9.9% were seen once. The sequences come from PBMCs from the stem cell graft donor, collected from the stem cell graft. These receptors were taken from a human donor who donated a stem cell graft to a child with SCID. The conserved cysteine and the conserved F or W are not part of the CDR3 here. The order of the fields is J gene, V gene, CDR3 protein.

TRBJ2-1	TRBV7-3	ASSLTSGGVNEQF
TRBJ2-3	TRBV6-4	ASSSPWGKKADTQY
TRBJ2-5	TRBV12-3/TRBV12-4	ASSIGGYQETQY
TRBJ2-5	TRBV7-2	ASSLPRGQETQY
TRBJ1-5	TRBV2	ASATGGPNQPQH
TRBJ2-1	TRBV6-1	ASSEFVISDNEQF
TRBJ1-5	TRBV4-1	ASSPAGAGYSNQPQH
TRBJ1-5	TRBV18	ASSQTDSNQPQH
TRBJ2-2	TRBV29-1	SVEDRRGVTGELF
TRBJ2-6	TRBV14	ASSPIVGSAANVLT
TRBJ2-1	TRBV29-1	SAKDASSYNEQF
TRBJ1-1	TRBV5-1	ASSIQGNTEAF
TRBJ1-2	TRBV20-1	SGHIGDTRT
TRBJ2-1	TRBV15	ATSEGGSYNEQF
TRBJ2-5	TRBV11-2	ASSWTSGGRKETQY
TRBJ1-6	TRBV18	ASSLDYGRLNSPLH
TRBJ2-1	TRBV3-1	ASSKPGGEDNEQF
TRBJ2-7	TRBV20-1	SARELAGGPEQY
TRBJ1-2	TRBV6-6	ASSPKVYGYT
TRBJ2-7	TRBV5-1	ASSLVVRGGYFTYEQY
TRBJ1-4	TRBV5-1	ASSSGQGLIEKLF
TRBJ1-2	TRBV7-2	ASSLPEYYGYT
TRBJ1-2	TRBV6-1	ASSEAQGSGYGYT
TRBJ1-2	TRBV19	ASSGWDIGYT
TRBJ2-7	TRBV11-2	ASSLWDNDYEQY
TRBJ2-1	TRBV6-2/TRBV6-3	ASTNRDNYNEQF
TRBJ2-1	TRBV20-1	SAIVGYNEQF
TRBJ1-2	TRBV6-5	ASSPSSGNYGYT
TRBJ2-5	TRBV12-3/TRBV12-4	ASSLSTGETQY
TRBJ1-1	TRBV20-1	SARAQTNTEAF
TRBJ2-5	TRBV6-2/TRBV6-3	ASSTSGLAFQETQY
TRBJ2-7	TRBV2	ASSELGGGEQY
TRBJ2-3	TRBV10-3	AISPGTGNADTQY
TRBJ2-1	TRBV5-3	ASSAGTFSEQF
TRBJ2-7	TRBV12-3/TRBV12-4	ASSQGLAGD
TRBJ1-5	TRBV12-3/TRBV12-4	ASSPVNQPQH
TRBJ2-5	TRBV7-9	ASSFTPGPQGSQY
TRBJ1-4	TRBV10-3	AILALRTGNGEKLF
TRBJ2-5	TRBV4-1	ASSQTGGREETQY
TRBJ2-5	TRBV15	ATRGQVQETQY
TRBJ1-1	TRBV29-1	SVERQGEVTEAF
TRBJ2-7	TRBV7-6	ASSSPRGAGPSYEQY
TRBJ1-4	TRBV12-3/TRBV12-4	ASSLEGQGIGKLF
TRBJ1-2	TRBV29-1	SVVKEVGRSPYGYT
TRBJ2-3	TRBV5-6	ASSLRGGIDTQY
TRBJ2-7	TRBV7-9	ASRNTGVYEQY
TRBJ2-5	TRBV12-3/TRBV12-4	ASSLDEETQY
TRBJ1-5	TRBV10-3	ASWVGGLGQPQH
TRBJ2-4	TRBV19	ATSYGDAKNIQY
TRBJ2-3	TRBV5-6	ASSLELAGATDTQY
TRBJ2-1	TRBV5-4	ASSLSGGGADEQF
TRBJ1-1	TRBV2	ASSEETGEAF
TRBJ2-5	TRBV10-1	ASSESGIETQY
TRBJ1-5	TRBV20-1	SASGPEQGDQPQH
TRBJ2-5	TRBV7-8	ASSLALGVQETQY
TRBJ2-7	TRBV6-1	ATRDRSTPEQY
TRBJ1-4	TRBV3-1	ASSQDLGDEKLF
TRBJ2-2	TRBV29-1	SAGGAYTGELF
TRBJ1-4	TRBV10-3	ASQGFTNEKLF
TRBJ1-1	TRBV9	ASSGRHLEAF